This TCR beta chain was retrieved from a study of blood T cell repertoires in COVID-19. About the study: Some COVID-19 samples were acute and others convalescent; all came from the United States, Italy and Spain.

This CDR3 spans 13 amino acids. V was trimmed by 7 bases and J by 3 bases, leaving 10 bases between them. Germline V lookup: CDR1 MDHEN, CDR2 SYDVKM. As handled by the study authors: For nucleated cells, counts were estimated from reference gene primer amplification. Here immunoSEQ multiplex PCR was the method, and the copy in TCRdb shows in-frame clones only, minus some. V and J calls and clone size are those listed in that table; D and trimming were worked out from the DNA. The data show about 42,000 clones, over 75% seen once. Sequences were obtained from peripheral blood. This receptor was identified in a human donor in a cohort sampled during active COVID-19. This sequence joins TRBV28 and TRBJ1-5; D not resolved. This CDR3 reads CASTGRYNQPQHF. CDR3 sequence (DNA): TGTGCCAGCACTGGCAGATACAATCAGCCCCAGCATTTT.